A selection of T cell receptor beta chains follows, all from one sample in a study of cytomegalovirus exposure and HLA in healthy donors. Using immunoSEQ multiplex PCR, the repertoire was profiled, and TCRdb retains in-frame clones only, with some absent. The data contain around 200,000 clones, around 88% of them seen just once; the ten biggest clones take up 2.5% to 3.5%. The sample comprised PBMCs. These receptors originate from a woman aged 18-29 years in good health and CMV-seronegative. Both conserved end residues are part of each CDR3. A D gene is named only where the DNA matches it firmly. The size of a clone is reported for some rows only, either as once, few or many, or as a class for expanded clones.

TRBD2	NA	TRBV5-8	TRBJ2-7	CASSLSVLAGITYEQYF	TGTGCCAGCAGCTTGTCCGTCCTAGCGGGGATCACGTACGAGCAGTACTTC
NA	NA	TRBV25-1	TRBJ1-2	CASSEGLFYGYTF	TGTGCCAGCAGTGAAGGGCTTTTCTATGGCTACACCTTC
TRBD1	NA	TRBV28	TRBJ1-1	CASSNDRGRANTEAFF	TGTGCCAGCAGCAATGACAGGGGTAGGGCGAACACTGAAGCTTTCTTT
TRBD2	NA	TRBV9	TRBJ2-2	CASSAGLAGGVGTGELFF	TGTGCCAGCAGCGCCGGACTAGCGGGAGGCGTTGGAACCGGGGAGCTGTTTTTT
NA	NA	TRBV2	TRBJ2-7	CASNRERGGDEQYF	TGTGCCAGCAACAGGGAGCGGGGCGGAGACGAGCAGTACTTC
NA	NA	TRBV6-6	TRBJ2-5	CATQGSGETQYF	TGTGCCACTCAGGGCTCTGGAGAGACCCAGTACTTC
TRBD1	NA	TRBV28	TRBJ1-1	CASSFWDDRGFAFF	TGTGCCAGCAGTTTTTGGGATGACAGGGGTTTTGCTTTCTTT
NA	once	TRBV6-5	TRBJ1-1	CASSITRAGQAFF	TGTGCCAGCAGTATAACTAGGGCAGGCCAAGCTTTCTTT
NA	many	TRBV6-4	TRBJ2-2	CASSDNRAHTGELFF	TGTGCCAGCAGTGACAACAGGGCCCACACCGGGGAGCTGTTTTTT
NA	NA	TRBV9	TRBJ1-5	CASSVGLSNQPQHF	TGTGCCAGCAGCGTGGGCCTTAGCAATCAGCCCCAGCATTTT
NA	once	TRBV2	TRBJ1-2	CASSGTENYGYTF	TGTGCCAGCAGTGGTACAGAGAACTATGGCTACACCTTC
TRBD2	NA	TRBV5-1	TRBJ2-7	CASSLGLGREPTYEQYF	TGCGCCAGCAGCTTGGGGCTCGGGCGGGAGCCCACCTACGAGCAGTACTTC
TRBD1	NA	TRBV28	TRBJ2-7	CASSQVPGGTYEQYF	TGTGCCAGCAGTCAGGTGCCAGGGGGAACCTACGAGCAGTACTTC
NA	once	TRBV2	TRBJ1-1	CASSEKRGITFF	TGTGCCAGCAGCGAGAAAAGGGGGATAACTTTCTTT
TRBD1	NA	TRBV7-9	TRBJ2-7	CASSLARTGDYEQYF	TGTGCCAGCAGCTTAGCACGGACAGGGGACTACGAGCAGTACTTC
TRBD2	NA	TRBV5-1	TRBJ2-7	CASRRGEGEQYF	TGCGCCAGCAGGAGAGGGGAGGGCGAGCAGTACTTC
TRBD2	NA	TRBV28	TRBJ2-1	CASNAGGYNEQFF	TGTGCCAGCAATGCGGGAGGTTACAATGAGCAGTTCTTC
TRBD1	NA	TRBV6-5	TRBJ1-1	CASKRRGRTEAFF	TGTGCCAGCAAGCGCAGGGGGCGGACTGAAGCTTTCTTT
TRBD1	NA	TRBV4-1	TRBJ2-1	CASSQDRLRTGGRGGSYNEQFF	TGCGCCAGCAGCCAAGATCGACTAAGGACAGGGGGGCGTGGAGGCTCCTACAATGAGCAGTTCTTC
NA	NA	TRBV5-4	TRBJ2-2	CASSSYRAPGELFF	TGTGCCAGCAGCTCGTACAGGGCTCCCGGGGAGCTGTTTTTT
NA	NA	TRBV7-9	TRBJ2-7	CASDIGTVFYEQYF	TGTGCCAGCGATATCGGTACAGTGTTCTACGAGCAGTACTTC
TRBD1	NA	TRBV28	TRBJ1-2	CASSLSGTGDYGYTF	TGTGCCAGCAGTTTATCCGGGACAGGGGACTATGGCTACACCTTC
TRBD1	NA	TRBV6-5	TRBJ1-2	CASSPTGGGYTF	TGTGCCAGCAGCCCCACAGGGGGTGGCTACACCTTC
TRBD1	NA	TRBV2	TRBJ2-3	CASSASGQFTDTQYF	TGTGCCAGCAGTGCATCGGGACAGTTCACAGATACGCAGTATTTT
TRBD2	NA	TRBV5-4	TRBJ2-3	CASSLRLAGGADTQYF	TGTGCCAGCAGCTTACGACTAGCGGGAGGTGCAGATACGCAGTATTTT
NA	NA	TRBV28	TRBJ1-3	CASSAPNTIYF	TGTGCCAGCAGTGCGCCGAACACCATATATTTT
NA	NA	TRBV5-1	TRBJ2-5	CASSLNGDSGGTQYF	TGCGCCAGCAGCTTGAACGGGGACAGCGGGGGGACCCAGTACTTC
NA	once	TRBV5-1	TRBJ1-1	CASSVDPELTEAFF	TGCGCCAGCAGCGTGGATCCTGAACTGACTGAAGCTTTCTTT
TRBD1	few	TRBV4-3	TRBJ2-7	CASSQYGDRLDEQYF	TGCGCCAGCAGCCAATACGGGGACAGACTGGACGAGCAGTACTTC
TRBD1	NA	TRBV20-1	TRBJ1-1	CSAPRGPLPFF	TGCAGTGCCCCGAGGGGGCCGCTACCTTTCTTT
NA	NA	TRBV9	TRBJ2-2	CASSPSAVRTGELFF	TGTGCCAGCAGCCCTAGTGCGGTCCGCACCGGGGAGCTGTTTTTT
NA	NA	TRBV29-1	TRBJ1-4	CSVVKGFATNEKLFF	TGCAGCGTTGTCAAGGGGTTTGCAACTAATGAAAAACTGTTTTTT
TRBD1	NA	TRBV19	TRBJ1-1	CASSMGTGRVTEAFF	TGTGCCAGTAGTATGGGGACAGGGCGAGTCACTGAAGCTTTCTTT
NA	NA	TRBV27	TRBJ2-1	CASSFQVTYSYNEQFF	TGTGCCAGCAGTTTTCAGGTGACATACTCCTACAATGAGCAGTTCTTC
TRBD1	once	TRBV19	TRBJ1-2	CASRGQGDAGYTF	TGTGCCAGTAGGGGACAGGGAGACGCTGGCTACACCTTC
TRBD1	NA	TRBV5-4	TRBJ1-1	CASSSKLGQGESEAFF	TGTGCCAGCAGCTCGAAACTGGGACAGGGTGAGTCTGAAGCTTTCTTT
NA	NA	TRBV7-9	TRBJ2-7	CASSLVGTGGLAPYF	TGTGCCAGCAGCTTAGTTGGGACAGGGGGACTAGCGCCGTACTTC